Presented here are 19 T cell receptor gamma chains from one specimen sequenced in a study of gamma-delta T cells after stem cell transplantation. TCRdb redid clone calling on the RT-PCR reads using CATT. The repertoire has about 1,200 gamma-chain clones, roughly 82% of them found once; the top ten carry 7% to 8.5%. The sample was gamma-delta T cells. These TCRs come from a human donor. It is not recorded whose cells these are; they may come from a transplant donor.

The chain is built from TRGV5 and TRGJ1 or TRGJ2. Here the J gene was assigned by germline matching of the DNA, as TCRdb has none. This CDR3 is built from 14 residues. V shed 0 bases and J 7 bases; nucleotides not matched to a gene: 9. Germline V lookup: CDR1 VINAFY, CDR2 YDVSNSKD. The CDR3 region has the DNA TGTGCCACCTGGGACAGGCTCTGGTTCTATAAGAAACTCTTT. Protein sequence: CATWDRLWFYKKLF.

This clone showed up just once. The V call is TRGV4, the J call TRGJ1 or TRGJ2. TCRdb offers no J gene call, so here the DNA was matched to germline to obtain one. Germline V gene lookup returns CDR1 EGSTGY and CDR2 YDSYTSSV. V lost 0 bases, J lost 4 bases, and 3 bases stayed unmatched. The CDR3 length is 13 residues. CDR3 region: CATWDGQYYKKLF. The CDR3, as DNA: TGTGCCACCTGGGATGGGCAATATTATAAGAAACTCTTT.

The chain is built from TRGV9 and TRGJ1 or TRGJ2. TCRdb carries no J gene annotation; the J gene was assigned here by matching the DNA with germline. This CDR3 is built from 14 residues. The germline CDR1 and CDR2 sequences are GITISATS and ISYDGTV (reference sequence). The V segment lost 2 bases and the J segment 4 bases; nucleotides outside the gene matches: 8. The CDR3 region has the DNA TGTGCCTTGTGGGAGGCGCACCTCTATTATAAGAAACTCTTT. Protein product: CALWEAHLYYKKLF.

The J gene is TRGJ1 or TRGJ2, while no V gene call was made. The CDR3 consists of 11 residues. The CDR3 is CATWDGNKKLF. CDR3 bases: TGTGCCACCTGGGATGGTAATAAGAAACTCTTT.

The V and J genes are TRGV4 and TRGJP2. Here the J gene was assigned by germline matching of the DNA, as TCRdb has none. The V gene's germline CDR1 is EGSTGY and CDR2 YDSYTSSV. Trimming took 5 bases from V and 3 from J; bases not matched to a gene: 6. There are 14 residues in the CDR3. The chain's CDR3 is CATWAQGSDWIKTF. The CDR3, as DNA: TGTGCCACCTGGGCTCAAGGTAGTGATTGGATCAAGACGTTT.

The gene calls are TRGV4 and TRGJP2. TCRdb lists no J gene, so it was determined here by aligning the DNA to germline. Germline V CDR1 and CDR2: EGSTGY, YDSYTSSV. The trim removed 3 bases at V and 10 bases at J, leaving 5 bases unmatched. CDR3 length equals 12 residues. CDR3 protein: CATWDSSWIKTF. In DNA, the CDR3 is TGTGCCACCTGGGATTCGTCTTGGATCAAGACGTTT.

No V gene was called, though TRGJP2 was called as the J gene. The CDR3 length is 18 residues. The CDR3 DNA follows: TGTGCCTTGTGGGAGGTTTCATACGTTTATAGTAGTGATTGGATCAAGACGTTT. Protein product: CALWEVSYVYSSDWIKTF.

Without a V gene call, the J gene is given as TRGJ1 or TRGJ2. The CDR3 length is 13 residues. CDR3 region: CATWDGQGYKKLF. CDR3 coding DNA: TGTGCCACCTGGGACGGGCAAGGTTATAAGAAACTCTTT.

CDR3 protein: CATWDRRKKLF. The CDR3 bases are TGTGCCACCTGGGACAGGCGTAAGAAACTCTTT. The chain uses TRGV5 and TRGJ1 or TRGJ2. TCRdb gives no J gene; it was assigned here by matching the DNA to germline. The trim removed 0 bases at V and 9 bases at J, leaving 2 bases unmatched. Germline CDR1 VINAFY, CDR2 YDVSNSKD. CDR3 length equals 11 residues.

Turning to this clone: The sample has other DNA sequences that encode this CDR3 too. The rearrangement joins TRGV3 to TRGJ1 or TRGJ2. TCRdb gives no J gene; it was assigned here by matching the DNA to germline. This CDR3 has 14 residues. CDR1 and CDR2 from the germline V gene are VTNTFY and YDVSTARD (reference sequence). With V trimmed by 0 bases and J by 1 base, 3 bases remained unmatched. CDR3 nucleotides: TGTGCCACCTGGGACAGGCCAAATTATTATAAGAAACTCTTT. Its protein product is CATWDRPNYYKKLF.

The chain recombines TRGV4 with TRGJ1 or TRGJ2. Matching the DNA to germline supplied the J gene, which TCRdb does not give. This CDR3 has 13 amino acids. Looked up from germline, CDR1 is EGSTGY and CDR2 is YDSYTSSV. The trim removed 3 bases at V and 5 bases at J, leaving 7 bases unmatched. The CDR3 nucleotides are TGTGCCACCTGGGATATGAGGGATTATAAGAAACTCTTT. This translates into CATWDMRDYKKLF.

CDR3 residues: CATWVYYKKLF. CDR3 nucleotides: TGTGCCACCTGGGTCTATTATAAGAAACTCTTT. The chain uses TRGV4 and TRGJ1 or TRGJ2. The J gene is not listed in TCRdb, so it was assigned here from a DNA match to germline. Germline lookup yields CDR1 EGSTGY and CDR2 YDSYTSSV. V shed 5 bases and J 4 bases; nucleotides not matched to a gene: 2. The length of the CDR3 is 11 residues.

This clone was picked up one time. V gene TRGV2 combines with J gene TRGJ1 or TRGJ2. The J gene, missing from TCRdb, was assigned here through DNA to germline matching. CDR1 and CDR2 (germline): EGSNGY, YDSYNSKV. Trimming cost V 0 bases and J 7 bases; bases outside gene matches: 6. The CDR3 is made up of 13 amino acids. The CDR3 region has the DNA TGTGCCACCTGGGACGGGAGTGGATATAAGAAACTCTTT. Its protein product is CATWDGSGYKKLF.

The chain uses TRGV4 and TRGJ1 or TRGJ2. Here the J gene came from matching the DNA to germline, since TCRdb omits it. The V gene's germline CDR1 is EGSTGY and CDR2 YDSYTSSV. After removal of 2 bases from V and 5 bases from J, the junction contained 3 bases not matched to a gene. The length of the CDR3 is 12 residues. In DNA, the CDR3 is TGTGCCACCTGGGATGACGATTATAAGAAACTCTTT. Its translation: CATWDDDYKKLF.

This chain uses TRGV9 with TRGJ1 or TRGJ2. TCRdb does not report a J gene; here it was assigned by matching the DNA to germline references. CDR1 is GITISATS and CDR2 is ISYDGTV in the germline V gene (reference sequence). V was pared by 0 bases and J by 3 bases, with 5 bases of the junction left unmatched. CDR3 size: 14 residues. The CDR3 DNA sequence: TGTGCCTTGTGGGAGGTGGGGGTTTATTATAAGAAACTCTTT. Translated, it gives CALWEVGVYYKKLF.

CDR3 amino acids: CALWEVHGELGKKIKVF. CDR3 sequence (DNA): TGTGCCTTGTGGGAGGTGCATGGGGAGTTGGGCAAAAAAATCAAGGTATTT. The rearrangement uses TRGV9 and TRGJP. TCRdb is silent on the J gene; assignment here came from matching the DNA to germline. The germline CDR1 and CDR2 sequences are GITISATS and ISYDGTV (reference sequence). Trimming at V came to 0 bases and at J to 7 bases, leaving 6 bases not matched to a gene. The CDR3 sequence is 17 residues long.

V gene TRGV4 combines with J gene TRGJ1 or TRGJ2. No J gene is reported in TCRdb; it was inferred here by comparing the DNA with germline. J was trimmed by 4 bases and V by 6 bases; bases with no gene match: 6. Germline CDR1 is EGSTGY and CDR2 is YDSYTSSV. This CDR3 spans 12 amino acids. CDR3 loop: CATWPIYYKKLF. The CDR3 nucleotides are TGTGCCACCTGGCCGATCTATTATAAGAAACTCTTT.

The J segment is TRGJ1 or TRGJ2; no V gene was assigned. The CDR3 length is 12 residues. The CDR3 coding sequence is TGTGCCACCTGGGACGGGCGCCTTAAGAAACTCTTT. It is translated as CATWDGRLKKLF.

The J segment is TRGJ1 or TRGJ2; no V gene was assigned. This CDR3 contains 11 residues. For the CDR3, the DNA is TGTGCCACCTGGGATATTTATAAGAAACTCTTT. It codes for CATWDIYKKLF.